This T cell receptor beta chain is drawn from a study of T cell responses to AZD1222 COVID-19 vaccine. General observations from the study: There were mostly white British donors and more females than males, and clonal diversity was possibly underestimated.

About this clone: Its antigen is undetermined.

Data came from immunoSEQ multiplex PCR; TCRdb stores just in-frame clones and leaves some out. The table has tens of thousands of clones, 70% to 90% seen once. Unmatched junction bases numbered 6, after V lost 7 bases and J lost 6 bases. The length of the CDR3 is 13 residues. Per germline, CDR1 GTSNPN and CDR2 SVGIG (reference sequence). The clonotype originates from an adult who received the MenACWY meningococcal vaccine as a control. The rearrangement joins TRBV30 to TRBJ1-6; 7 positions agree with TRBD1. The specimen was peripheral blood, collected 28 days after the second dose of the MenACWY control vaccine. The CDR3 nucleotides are TGTGCCTTCCAGACAGGGACTAATTCACCCCTCCACTTT. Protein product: CAFQTGTNSPLHF.